The 19 T cell receptor beta chains listed next were all sequenced from one sample in a study of post-analysis software for immune sequencing data. The study, taken as a whole, reports: Relative to controls, patients had about 5 TRBV segments at higher frequency, with TRBV5-6, TRBV5-1 and TRBV20-1 among these.

Unique molecular identifiers featured in each of the TCR beta cDNA libraries. TCRdb reprocessed the PCR reads with MiXCR, giving one entry per CDR3 protein. The repertoire holds hundreds of thousands of distinct CDR3 sequences, with 25% to 30% as singletons. These receptors have no known antigen. Material for sequencing was blood. Receptors originate from a girl aged 5 to 17 with multiple sclerosis.

This clonotype showed up just a few times. V is TRBV5-1 and J is TRBJ2-5, with D perhaps TRBD2 (5 bases). The CDR3 contains 12 residues. Deletions cut 8 bases from V and 3 bases from J, with 11 bases between. Germline values: CDR1 SGHRS, CDR2 YFSETQ. The CDR3 DNA reads TGCGCCAGTTCATGGGAGAAAGAGACCCAGTACTTC. This codes for CASSWEKETQYF.

This clonotype turned up a few times. This sequence may be a read error, since a much larger clone differs from it by one base. The chain links TRBV20-1 to TRBJ2-5; D uncertain. The germline V and J ends were trimmed by 3 bases and 11 bases, with 16 bases remaining between them. The CDR3 contains 12 residues. Looked up from germline, CDR1 is DFQATT and CDR2 is SNEGSKA (reference sequence). The DNA of the CDR3 is TGCAGTGCTAGTGCCAGCGTGGGTGAGCAGTACTTC. Translating gives CSASASVGEQYF.

The chain recombines TRBV7-9 with TRBJ1-6, with 11 positions matching TRBD1. Germline-derived CDR1 and CDR2 are SEHNR and FQNEAQ (reference sequence). The CDR3 is 14 residues long. V lost 5 bases to trimming and J lost 10 bases; unmatched junction nucleotides: 4. Here the CDR3 reads CASSTGTGGSPLHF. In DNA form, the CDR3 reads TGTGCCAGCAGCACCGGGACAGGGGGATCACCCCTCCACTTT.

The chain uses TRBV12-3 or TRBV12-4 and TRBJ2-4, with unresolved D. The CDR3 sequence is 11 residues long. Trimming left V 5 bases short and J 15 bases short, with 14 bases between. The CDR3 nucleotides are TGTGCCAGCAGTCCCAAGGGCGCGCGGTACTTC. It encodes CASSPKGARYF.

This clonotype showed up just a few times. The chain recombines TRBV5-1 with TRBJ2-7, with D unclear. This CDR3 comprises 15 residues. V was cut by 0 bases and J by 0 bases, with 10 bases left in between. Per the germline V gene, CDR1 is SGHRS and CDR2 is YFSETQ. Here the CDR3 reads CASSLAAGPSYEQYF. CDR3 in DNA: TGCGCCAGCAGCTTGGCGGCAGGACCCTCCTACGAGCAGTACTTC.

V gene TRBV13 combines with J gene TRBJ1-2; 7 bases align to TRBD1. With V trimmed by 6 bases and J by 6 bases, 10 bases remained unmatched. From germline, CDR1 is PRHDT and CDR2 FYEKMQ (reference sequence). This CDR3 contains 14 residues. CDR3 in amino acids: CASSPDRVGNGYTF. CDR3 coding DNA: TGTGCCAGCAGTCCCGACAGGGTGGGGAATGGCTACACCTTC.

This chain joins TRBV20-1 and TRBJ2-3, with D tentatively TRBD1 (6 bases). The CDR3 spans 12 residues. Germline values: CDR1 DFQATT, CDR2 SNEGSKA (reference sequence). The V and J ends lost 3 bases and 6 bases respectively, with 10 bases between them. Written as DNA, the CDR3 is TGCAGTGCTAGGTGGGGGCAGGATACGCAGTATTTT. It translates to CSARWGQDTQYF.

This chain joins TRBV20-1 and TRBJ2-5; D is perhaps TRBD1 (5 bases). The end of the DNA is better explained by TRBJ2-7, so the J call may be wrong. This CDR3 contains 10 residues. Germline V gene lookup returns CDR1 DFQATT and CDR2 SNEGSKA (reference sequence). The CDR3 region is CSATGSEQYF. The CDR3, as DNA: TGCAGTGCTACAGGGTCCGAGCAGTACTTC.

The chain joins TRBV28 to TRBJ2-5; TRBD1 aligns across 10 bases. The end of the DNA is better explained by TRBJ2-7, so the J call may be wrong. From germline, CDR1 is MDHEN and CDR2 SYDVKM. The CDR3 loop spans 16 amino acids. Written as DNA, the CDR3 is TGTGCCAGCAGTCTTCTAGGGGGACAGGGGTTGGACGAGCAGTACTTC. Amino acid sequence: CASSLLGGQGLDEQYF.

This clonotype was detected many times. The chain carries TRBV9 and TRBJ2-1; D is possibly TRBD2 (6 bases). This CDR3 is built from 14 residues. The V gene's germline CDR1 is SGDLS and CDR2 YYNGEE. Trimming pared 4 bases from V and 4 bases from J, leaving 12 bases between. The CDR3 is CASSPGTFYNEQFF. CDR3 nucleotide sequence: TGTGCCAGCAGCCCCGGGACTTTTTACAATGAGCAGTTCTTC.

Only a few counts were recorded for this clonotype. The rearrangement joins TRBV6-5 to TRBJ1-2, with TRBD1 identical over 10 bases. The V and J ends lost 0 bases and 7 bases, in that order; junction bases with no gene match: 11. This CDR3 contains 17 residues. In germline, CDR1 is MNHEY, CDR2 SVGAGI. CDR3 protein: CASSYSILGQGFGGYTF. The DNA of the CDR3 is TGTGCCAGCAGTTACTCGATTTTGGGACAGGGGTTCGGTGGCTACACCTTC.

This clonotype showed up just once. One end of the junction is discordant with germline, which a read error may explain. The genes are TRBV7-2 and TRBJ2-1; D gene ambiguous. Looked up from germline, CDR1 is SGHTA and CDR2 is FQGNSA. The CDR3 sequence is 13 residues long. In DNA, the CDR3 is TGTGTCAGCAGCTTAAACCGGGCGAATGAGCAGTTCTTC. It codes for CVSSLNRANEQFF.

The V gene is TRBV27, the J gene TRBJ2-1; D tentatively reads TRBD1 or TRBD2 (5 bases each). CDR1 MNHEY and CDR2 SMNVEV come from the germline V gene (reference sequence). The CDR3 covers 18 residues. Trimming pared 10 bases from V and 1 base from J, leaving 26 bases between. Here the CDR3 reads CATIQTAGTLQSYNEQFF. The DNA for the CDR3 is TGTGCCACCATTCAGACGGCCGGGACGCTTCAATCCTACAATGAGCAGTTCTTC.

This clonotype has more than one count but fewer than ten. V usage is TRBV12-3 or TRBV12-4 and J usage is TRBJ1-1; 7 bases agree with TRBD1. This CDR3 contains 14 residues. V lost 3 bases and J lost 3; bases outside the gene matches: 4. The CDR3 protein is CASSLTGLDTEAFF. The CDR3 nucleotides are TGTGCCAGCAGTTTGACAGGGTTGGACACTGAAGCTTTCTTT.

This chain links TRBV7-2 with TRBJ2-5; no clear D. Germline V lookup: CDR1 SGHTA, CDR2 FQGNSA. The CDR3 runs to 11 residues. V was trimmed by 8 bases and J by 6 bases, leaving 10 bases between them. Here the CDR3 reads CASSWLKTQYF. The CDR3 region has the DNA TGTGCCAGCTCCTGGCTGAAGACCCAGTACTTC.

The chain links TRBV18 to TRBJ1-1, with D hard to call. Germline V gene data show CDR1 as KGHSH and CDR2 as LQKENI. The germline V and J ends were trimmed by 3 bases and 0 bases, with 8 bases remaining between them. This CDR3 contains 14 residues. CDR3 DNA: TGTGCCAGCTCACCTCAGGCCTTGAACACTGAAGCTTTCTTT. Translated: CASSPQALNTEAFF.

Many counts were recorded for this clonotype. The chain has TRBV7-2 and TRBJ2-5, with 9 bases lining up with TRBD2. After removal of 5 bases from V and 5 bases from J, the junction contained 12 bases not matched to a gene. This CDR3 is built from 16 residues. Germline V lookup: CDR1 SGHTA, CDR2 FQGNSA. The CDR3 DNA reads as TGTGCCAGCAGCCCCCCGGGGACTAGCCGTCTCGAGACCCAGTACTTC. Its translation: CASSPPGTSRLETQYF.

This rearrangement joins TRBV20-1 to TRBJ1-2, with D possibly matching TRBD1 (6 bases). The V gene lost 1 base and the J gene lost 4 bases, with 19 bases spanning the gap. Per the germline V gene, CDR1 is DFQATT and CDR2 is SNEGSKA (reference sequence). CDR3 length: 16 amino acids. The CDR3, as DNA: TGCAGTGCTAGAGGCCTGGCTGGGGGCGAGGGCTATGGCTACACCTTC. Its translation: CSARGLAGGEGYGYTF.

The V and J genes are TRBV20-1 and TRBJ1-4; D not certain. From germline, CDR1 is DFQATT and CDR2 SNEGSKA (reference sequence). This CDR3 has 13 residues. Trimming left V 2 bases short and J 6 bases short, with 10 bases between. CDR3: CSARRVRDEKLFF. Here the CDR3 DNA reads TGCAGTGCTAGACGGGTGAGGGATGAAAAACTGTTTTTT.